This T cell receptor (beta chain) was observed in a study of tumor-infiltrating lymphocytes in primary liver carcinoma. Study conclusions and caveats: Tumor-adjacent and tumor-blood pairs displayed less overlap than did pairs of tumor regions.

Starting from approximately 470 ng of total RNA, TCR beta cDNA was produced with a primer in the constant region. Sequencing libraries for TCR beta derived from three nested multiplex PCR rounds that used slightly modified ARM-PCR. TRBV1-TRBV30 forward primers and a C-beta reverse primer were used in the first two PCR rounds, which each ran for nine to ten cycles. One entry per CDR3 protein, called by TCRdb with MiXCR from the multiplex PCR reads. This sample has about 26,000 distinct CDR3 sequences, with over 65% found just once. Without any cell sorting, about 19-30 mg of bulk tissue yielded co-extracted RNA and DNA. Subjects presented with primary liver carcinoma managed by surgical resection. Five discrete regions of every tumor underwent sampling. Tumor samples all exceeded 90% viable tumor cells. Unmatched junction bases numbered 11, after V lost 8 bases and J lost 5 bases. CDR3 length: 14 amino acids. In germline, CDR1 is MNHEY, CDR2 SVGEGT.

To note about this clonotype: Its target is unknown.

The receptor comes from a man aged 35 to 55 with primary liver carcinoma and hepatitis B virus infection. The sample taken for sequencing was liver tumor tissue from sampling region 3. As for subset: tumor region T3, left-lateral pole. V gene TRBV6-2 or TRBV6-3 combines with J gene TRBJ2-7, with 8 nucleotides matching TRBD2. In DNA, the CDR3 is TGTGCCAGCGAAGAAACTAACGGGAGGGACGAGCAGTACTTC. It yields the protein CASEETNGRDEQYF.